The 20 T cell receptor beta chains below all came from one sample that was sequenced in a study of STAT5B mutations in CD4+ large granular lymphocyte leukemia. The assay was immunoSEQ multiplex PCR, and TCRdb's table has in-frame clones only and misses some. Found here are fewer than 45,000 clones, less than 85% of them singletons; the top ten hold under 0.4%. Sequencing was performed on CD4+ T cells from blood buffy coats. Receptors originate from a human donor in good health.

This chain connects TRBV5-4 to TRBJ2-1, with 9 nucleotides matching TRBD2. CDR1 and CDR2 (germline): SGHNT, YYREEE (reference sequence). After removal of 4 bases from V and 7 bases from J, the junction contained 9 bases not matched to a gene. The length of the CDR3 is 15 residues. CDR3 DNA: TGTGCCAGCAGCCCGAACAATGGACTAGCGAATGAGCAGTTCTTC. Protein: CASSPNNGLANEQFF.

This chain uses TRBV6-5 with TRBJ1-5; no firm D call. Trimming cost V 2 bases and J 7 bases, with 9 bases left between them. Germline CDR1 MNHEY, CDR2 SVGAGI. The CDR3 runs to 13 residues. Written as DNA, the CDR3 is TGTGCCAGCAGTTACGGTCGGGGACAGCCCCAGCATTTT. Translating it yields CASSYGRGQPQHF.

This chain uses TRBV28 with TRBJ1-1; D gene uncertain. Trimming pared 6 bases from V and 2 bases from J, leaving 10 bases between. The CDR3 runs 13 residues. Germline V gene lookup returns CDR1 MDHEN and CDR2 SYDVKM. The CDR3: CASRPPANTEAFF. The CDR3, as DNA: TGTGCCAGCAGGCCCCCGGCAAACACTGAAGCTTTCTTT.

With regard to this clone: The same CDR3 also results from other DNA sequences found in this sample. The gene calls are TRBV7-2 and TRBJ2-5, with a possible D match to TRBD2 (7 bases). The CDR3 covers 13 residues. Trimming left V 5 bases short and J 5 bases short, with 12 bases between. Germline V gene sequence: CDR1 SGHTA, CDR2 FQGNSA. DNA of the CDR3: TGTGCCAGCAGCCGAGGGGGGGGCGAGACCCAGTACTTC. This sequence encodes CASSRGGGETQYF. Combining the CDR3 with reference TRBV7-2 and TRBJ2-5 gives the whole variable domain GAGVSQSPSNKVTEKGKDVELRCDPISGHTALYWYRQSLGQGLEFLIYFQGNSAPDKSGLPSDRFSAERTGGSVSTLTIQRTQQEDSAVYLCASSRGGGETQYFGPGTRLLVL.

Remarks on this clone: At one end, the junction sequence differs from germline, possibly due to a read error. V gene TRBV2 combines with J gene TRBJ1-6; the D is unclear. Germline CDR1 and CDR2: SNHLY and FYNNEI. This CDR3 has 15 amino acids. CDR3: CASREPLSYNSPLHF. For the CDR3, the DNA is TGTGCCAGCCGTGAGCCACTAAGCTATAATTCACCCCTCCACTTT. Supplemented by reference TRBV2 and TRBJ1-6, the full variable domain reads EPEVTQTPSHQVTQMGQEVILRCVPISNHLYFYWYRQILGQKVEFLVSFYNNEISEKSEIFDDQFSVERPDGSNFTLKIRSTKLEDSAMYFCASREPLSYNSPLHFGNGTRLTVT.

CDR3: CASSLASGSYGYTF. As DNA, the CDR3 is TGTGCCAGCAGCTTAGCTTCAGGGAGCTATGGCTACACCTTC. This sequence joins TRBV7-2 and TRBJ1-2; D is perhaps TRBD1 (5 bases). This CDR3 has 14 amino acids. V was trimmed by 0 bases and J by 4 bases, leaving 9 bases between them. Germline-derived CDR1 and CDR2 are SGHTA and FQGNSA.

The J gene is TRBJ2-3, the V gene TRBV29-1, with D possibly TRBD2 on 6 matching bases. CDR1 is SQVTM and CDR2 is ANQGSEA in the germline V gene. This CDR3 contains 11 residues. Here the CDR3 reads CSLVWGESKYF. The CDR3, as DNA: TGCAGTTTGGTGTGGGGGGAAAGTAAGTATTTT.

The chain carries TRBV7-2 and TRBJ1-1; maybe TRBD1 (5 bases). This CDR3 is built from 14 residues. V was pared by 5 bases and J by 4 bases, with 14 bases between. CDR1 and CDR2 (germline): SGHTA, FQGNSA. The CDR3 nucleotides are TGTGCCAGCAGCCCAAGAAGGGGAGCCACTGAAGCTTTCTTT. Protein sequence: CASSPRRGATEAFF. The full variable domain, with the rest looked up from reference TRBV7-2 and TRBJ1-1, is GAGVSQSPSNKVTEKGKDVELRCDPISGHTALYWYRQSLGQGLEFLIYFQGNSAPDKSGLPSDRFSAERTGGSVSTLTIQRTQQEDSAVYLCASSPRRGATEAFFGQGTRLTVV.

This CDR3 is CASSAELNFEQFF. The CDR3 nucleotides read TGTGCCAGCAGCGCGGAGCTAAACTTTGAGCAGTTCTTC. The V and J genes are TRBV2 and TRBJ2-1; D is undetermined. CDR1 and CDR2 (germline): SNHLY, FYNNEI. With 6 bases removed from V and 9 bases from J, the gap between germline ends came to 15 bases. The CDR3 runs 13 residues.

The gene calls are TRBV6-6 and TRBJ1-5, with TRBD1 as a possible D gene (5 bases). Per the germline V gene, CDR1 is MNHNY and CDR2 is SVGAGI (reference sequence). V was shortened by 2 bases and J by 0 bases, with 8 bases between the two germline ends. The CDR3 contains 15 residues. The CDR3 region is CASSYQGISNQPQHF. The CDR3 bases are TGTGCCAGCAGTTACCAGGGTATTAGCAATCAGCCCCAGCATTTT.

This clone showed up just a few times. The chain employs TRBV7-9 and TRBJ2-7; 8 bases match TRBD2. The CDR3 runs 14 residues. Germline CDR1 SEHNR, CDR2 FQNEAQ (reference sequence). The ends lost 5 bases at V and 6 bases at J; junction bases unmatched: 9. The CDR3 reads CASSPGLARGEQYF. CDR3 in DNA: TGTGCCAGCAGCCCCGGACTAGCAAGGGGCGAGCAGTACTTC.

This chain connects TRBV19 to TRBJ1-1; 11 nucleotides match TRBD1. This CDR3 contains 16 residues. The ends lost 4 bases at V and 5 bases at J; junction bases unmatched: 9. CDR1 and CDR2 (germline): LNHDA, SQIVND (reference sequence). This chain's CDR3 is CASSTLPGQGETEAFF. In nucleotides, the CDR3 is TGTGCCAGTAGTACCCTTCCGGGACAGGGGGAGACTGAAGCTTTCTTT.

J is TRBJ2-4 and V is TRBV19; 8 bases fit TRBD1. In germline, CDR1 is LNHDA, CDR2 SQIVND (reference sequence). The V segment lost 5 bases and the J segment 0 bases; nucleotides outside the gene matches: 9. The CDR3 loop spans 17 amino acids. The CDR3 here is CASSLPQGALAKNIQYF. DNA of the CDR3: TGTGCCAGTAGTCTACCTCAGGGGGCTCTAGCCAAAAACATTCAGTACTTC.

This chain's CDR3 is CASSTDPPGYGYTF. CDR3 in DNA: TGTGCCAGTAGCACGGACCCGCCCGGCTATGGCTACACCTTC. This chain links TRBV19 with TRBJ1-2; D is ambiguous. The CDR3 contains 14 residues. Germline CDR1 and CDR2: LNHDA and SQIVND (reference sequence). V was clipped by 6 bases and J by 4 bases, with 15 bases between them.

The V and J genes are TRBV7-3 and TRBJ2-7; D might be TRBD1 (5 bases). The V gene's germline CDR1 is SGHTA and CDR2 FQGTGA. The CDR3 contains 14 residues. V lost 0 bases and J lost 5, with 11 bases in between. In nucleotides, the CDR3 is TGTGCCAGCAGCTTAACGGGGCGCAGGGACGAGCAGTACTTC. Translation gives CASSLTGRRDEQYF.

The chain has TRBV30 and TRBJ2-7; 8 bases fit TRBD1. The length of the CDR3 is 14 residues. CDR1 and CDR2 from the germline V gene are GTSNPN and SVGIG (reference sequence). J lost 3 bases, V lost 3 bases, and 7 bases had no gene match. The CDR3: CAWRDRDPYYEQYF. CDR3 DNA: TGTGCCTGGAGGGACAGGGACCCCTACTACGAGCAGTACTTC.

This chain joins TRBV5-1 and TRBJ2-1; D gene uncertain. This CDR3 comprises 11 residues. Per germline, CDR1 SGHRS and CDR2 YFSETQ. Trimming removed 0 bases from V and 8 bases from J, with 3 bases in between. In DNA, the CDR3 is TGCGCCAGCAGCTTGGGCTATGAGCAGTTCTTC. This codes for CASSLGYEQFF.

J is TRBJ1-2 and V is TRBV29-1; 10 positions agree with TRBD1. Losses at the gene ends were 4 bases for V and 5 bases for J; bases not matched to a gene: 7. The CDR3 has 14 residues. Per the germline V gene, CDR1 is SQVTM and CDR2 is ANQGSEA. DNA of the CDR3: TGCAGCGTTGGAGGGACAGGGGTCCCTTATGGCTACACCTTC. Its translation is CSVGGTGVPYGYTF. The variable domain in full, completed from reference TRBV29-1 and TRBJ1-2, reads SAVISQKPSRDICQRGTSLTIQCQVDSQVTMMFWYRQQPGQSLTLIATANQGSEATYESGFVIDKFPISRPNLTFSTLTVSNMSPEDSSIYLCSVGGTGVPYGYTFGSGTRLTVV.

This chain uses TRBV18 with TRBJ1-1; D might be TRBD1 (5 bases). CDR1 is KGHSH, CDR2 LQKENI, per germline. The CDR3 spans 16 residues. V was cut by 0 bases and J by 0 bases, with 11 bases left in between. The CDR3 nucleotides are TGTGCCAGCTCACCACCGACAGAAGCAATGAACACTGAAGCTTTCTTT. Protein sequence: CASSPPTEAMNTEAFF.

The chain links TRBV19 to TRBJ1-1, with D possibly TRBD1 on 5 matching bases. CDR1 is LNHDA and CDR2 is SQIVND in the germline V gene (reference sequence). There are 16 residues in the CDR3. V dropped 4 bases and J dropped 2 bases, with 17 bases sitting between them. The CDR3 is CASSRGHEVSNTEAFF. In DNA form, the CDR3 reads TGTGCCAGTAGTAGAGGACACGAAGTCTCCAACACTGAAGCTTTCTTT. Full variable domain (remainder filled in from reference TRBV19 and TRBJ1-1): DGGITQSPKYLFRKEGQNVTLSCEQNLNHDAMYWYRQDPGQGLRLIYYSQIVNDFQKGDIAEGYSVSREKKESFPLTVTSAQKNPTAFYLCASSRGHEVSNTEAFFGQGTRLTVV.